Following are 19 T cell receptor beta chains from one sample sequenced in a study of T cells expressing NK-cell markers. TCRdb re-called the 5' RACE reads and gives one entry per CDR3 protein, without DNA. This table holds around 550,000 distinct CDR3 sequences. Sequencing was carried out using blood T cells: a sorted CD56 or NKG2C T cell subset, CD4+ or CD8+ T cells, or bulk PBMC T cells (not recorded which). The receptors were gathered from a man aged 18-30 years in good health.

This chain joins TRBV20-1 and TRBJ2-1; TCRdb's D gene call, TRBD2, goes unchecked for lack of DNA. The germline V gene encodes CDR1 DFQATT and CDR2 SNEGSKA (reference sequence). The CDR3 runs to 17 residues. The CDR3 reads CSARDNVAGGSYNEQFF.

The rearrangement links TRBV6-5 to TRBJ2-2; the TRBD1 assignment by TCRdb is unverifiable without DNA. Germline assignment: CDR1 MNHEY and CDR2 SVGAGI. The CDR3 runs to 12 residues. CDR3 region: CASSSPERELFF.

The CDR3 protein is CATSSGTSTFF. The chain uses TRBV15 and TRBJ2-1; TCRdb's D call, TRBD2, is unchecked because there is no DNA. Germline-derived CDR1 and CDR2 are LNHNV and YYDKDF (reference sequence). This CDR3 spans 11 amino acids.

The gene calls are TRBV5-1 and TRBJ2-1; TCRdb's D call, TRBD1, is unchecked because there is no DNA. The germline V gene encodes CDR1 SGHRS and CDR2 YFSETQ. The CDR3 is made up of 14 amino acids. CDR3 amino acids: CASGSGTGLHEQFF.

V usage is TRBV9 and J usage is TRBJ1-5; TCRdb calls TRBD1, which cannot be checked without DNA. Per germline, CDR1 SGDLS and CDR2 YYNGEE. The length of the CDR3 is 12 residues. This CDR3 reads CASGGFRQPQHF.

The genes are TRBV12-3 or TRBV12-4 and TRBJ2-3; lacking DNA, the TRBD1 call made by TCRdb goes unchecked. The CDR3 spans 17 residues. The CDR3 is CASGRILTGVSTDTQYF.

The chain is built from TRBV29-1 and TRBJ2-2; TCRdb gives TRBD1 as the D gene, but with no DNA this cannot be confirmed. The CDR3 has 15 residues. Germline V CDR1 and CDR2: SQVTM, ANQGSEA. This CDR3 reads CSVRFRGLNTGELFF.

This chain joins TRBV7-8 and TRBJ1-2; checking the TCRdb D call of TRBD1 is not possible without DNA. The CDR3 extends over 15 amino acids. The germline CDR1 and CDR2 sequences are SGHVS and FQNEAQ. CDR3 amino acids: CASTPLGGAEYGYTF.

This chain's CDR3 is CASSLGPGPGQPQHF. The chain links TRBV27 to TRBJ1-5. The CDR3 runs 15 residues. CDR1 and CDR2 from the germline V gene are MNHEY and SMNVEV (reference sequence).

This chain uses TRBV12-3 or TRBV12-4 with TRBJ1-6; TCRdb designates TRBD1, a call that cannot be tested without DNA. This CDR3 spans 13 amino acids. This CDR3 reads CASSLAFGAGVHF.

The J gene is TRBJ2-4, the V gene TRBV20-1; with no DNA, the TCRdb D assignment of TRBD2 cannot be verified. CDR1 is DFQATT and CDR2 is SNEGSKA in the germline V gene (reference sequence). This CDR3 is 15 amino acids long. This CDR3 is CSARGPGLAGNIQYF.

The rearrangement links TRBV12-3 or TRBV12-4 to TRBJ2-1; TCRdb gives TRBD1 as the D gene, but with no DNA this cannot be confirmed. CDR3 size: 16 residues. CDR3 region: CASIFSRDRAYNEQFF.

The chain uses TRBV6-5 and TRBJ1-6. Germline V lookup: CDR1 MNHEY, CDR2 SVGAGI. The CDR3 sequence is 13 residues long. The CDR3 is CASRNSEPSPLHF.

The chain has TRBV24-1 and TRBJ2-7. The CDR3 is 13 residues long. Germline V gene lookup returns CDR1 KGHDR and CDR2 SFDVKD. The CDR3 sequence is CATSRSGAYEQYF.

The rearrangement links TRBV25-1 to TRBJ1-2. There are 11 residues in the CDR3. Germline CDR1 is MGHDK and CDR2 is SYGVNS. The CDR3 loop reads CASVGGYGYTF.

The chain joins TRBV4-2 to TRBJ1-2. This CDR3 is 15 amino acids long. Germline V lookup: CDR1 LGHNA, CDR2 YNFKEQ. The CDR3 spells CASSQVGGGNYGYTF.

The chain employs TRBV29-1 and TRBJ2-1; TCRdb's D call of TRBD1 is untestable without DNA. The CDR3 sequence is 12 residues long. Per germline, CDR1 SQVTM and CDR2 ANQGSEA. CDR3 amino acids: CSVPQGLNEQFF.

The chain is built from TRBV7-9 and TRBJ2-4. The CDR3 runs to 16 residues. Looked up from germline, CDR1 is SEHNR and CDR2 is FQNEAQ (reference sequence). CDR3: CASSSTLVLAKNIQYF.

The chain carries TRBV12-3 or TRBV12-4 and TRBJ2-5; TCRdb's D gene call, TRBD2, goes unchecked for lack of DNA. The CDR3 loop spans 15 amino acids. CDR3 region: CASRRTSGRGQTQYF.